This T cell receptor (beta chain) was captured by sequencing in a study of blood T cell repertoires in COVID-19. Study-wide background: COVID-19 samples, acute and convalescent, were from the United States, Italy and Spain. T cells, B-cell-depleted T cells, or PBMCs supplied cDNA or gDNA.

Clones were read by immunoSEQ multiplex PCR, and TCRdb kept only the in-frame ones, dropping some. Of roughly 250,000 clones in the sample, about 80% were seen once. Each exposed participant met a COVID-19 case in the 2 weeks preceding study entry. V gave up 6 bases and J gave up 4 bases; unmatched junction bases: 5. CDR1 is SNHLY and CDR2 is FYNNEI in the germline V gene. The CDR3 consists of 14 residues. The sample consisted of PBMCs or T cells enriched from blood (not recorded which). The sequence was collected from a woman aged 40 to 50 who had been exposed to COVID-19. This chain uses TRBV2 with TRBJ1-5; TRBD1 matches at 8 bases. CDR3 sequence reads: CASRDRVNNQPQHF. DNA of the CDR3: TGTGCCAGCAGGGACAGGGTCAATAATCAGCCCCAGCATTTT.